This T cell receptor beta chain was retrieved from a study of response to subunit inactivated influenza vaccine. Whole-study results and caveats: Each seasonal influenza vaccination recruits few new T cells, the authors suggested.

This clonotype occurred many times. No antigen is known for it. The trim removed 7 bases at V and 9 bases at J, leaving 14 bases unmatched. Looked up from germline, CDR1 is SGHDN and CDR2 is FVKESK. This CDR3 is built from 15 residues. MiXCR was run by TCRdb on the RT-PCR reads, yielding one entry per CDR3 protein. The sample holds more than 450,000 distinct CDR3 sequences, approximately 12% seen once. The chain joins TRBV14 to TRBJ2-1, with 8 bases matching TRBD2. The receptor was isolated from a man aged 50-60 years who received an inactivated influenza vaccine. Sequencing was performed on PBMCs from blood, taken on the day of vaccination. CDR3 in DNA: TGTGCCAGCACCATCGGGGGGGTACCGGTGGGTGAGCAGTTCTTC. Amino acid sequence: CASTIGGVPVGEQFF.